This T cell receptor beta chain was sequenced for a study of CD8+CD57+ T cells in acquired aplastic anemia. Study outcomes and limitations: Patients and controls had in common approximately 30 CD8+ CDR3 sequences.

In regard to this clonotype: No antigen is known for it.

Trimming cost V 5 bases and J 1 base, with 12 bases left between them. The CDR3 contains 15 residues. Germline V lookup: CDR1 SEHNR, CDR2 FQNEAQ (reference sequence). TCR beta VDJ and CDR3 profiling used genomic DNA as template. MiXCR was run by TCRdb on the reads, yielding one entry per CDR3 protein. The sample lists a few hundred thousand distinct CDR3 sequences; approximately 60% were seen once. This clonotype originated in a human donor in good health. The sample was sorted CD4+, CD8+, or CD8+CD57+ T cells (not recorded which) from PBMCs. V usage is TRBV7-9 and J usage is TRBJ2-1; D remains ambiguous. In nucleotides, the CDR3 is TGTGCCAGCAGCCGGTTTGGCGGTTCCTACAATGAGCAGTTCTTC. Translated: CASSRFGGSYNEQFF. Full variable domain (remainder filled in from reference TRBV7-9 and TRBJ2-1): DTGVSQNPRHKITKRGQNVTFRCDPISEHNRLYWYRQTLGQGPEFLTYFQNEAQLEKSRLLSDRFSAERPKGSFSTLEIQRTEQGDSAMYLCASSRFGGSYNEQFFGPGTRLTVL.